The following is a T cell receptor (beta chain) sequence with its context. This clone may be a read error of a much larger clone one base away. With 10-nucleotide random UMIs included, cDNA was synthesized by 5'RACE. TCRdb redid the calling of the 5' RACE reads with MiXCR, one entry per CDR3 protein. Of nearly 60,000 distinct CDR3 sequences listed, approximately 3.6% are singletons. The entry originates in a study of neurological immune-mediated disorders. Per the germline V gene, CDR1 is KGHSH and CDR2 is LQKENI. Between the trimmed V and J ends, which lost 4 bases and 5 bases, there was a span of 17 bases. The CDR3 extends over 15 amino acids. Unsorted libraries were prepared from 2 million PBMCs that had been stored at -80 C.

Sequenced: PBMCs. The V call is TRBV18, the J call TRBJ2-5, with unresolved D. The clonotype originates from a woman aged 55-70 years with multiple sclerosis. The CDR3 loop reads CASSHNQNNGETQYF. In nucleotides, the CDR3 is TGTGCCAGCTCACACAACCAGAACAACGGGGAGACCCAGTACTTC.